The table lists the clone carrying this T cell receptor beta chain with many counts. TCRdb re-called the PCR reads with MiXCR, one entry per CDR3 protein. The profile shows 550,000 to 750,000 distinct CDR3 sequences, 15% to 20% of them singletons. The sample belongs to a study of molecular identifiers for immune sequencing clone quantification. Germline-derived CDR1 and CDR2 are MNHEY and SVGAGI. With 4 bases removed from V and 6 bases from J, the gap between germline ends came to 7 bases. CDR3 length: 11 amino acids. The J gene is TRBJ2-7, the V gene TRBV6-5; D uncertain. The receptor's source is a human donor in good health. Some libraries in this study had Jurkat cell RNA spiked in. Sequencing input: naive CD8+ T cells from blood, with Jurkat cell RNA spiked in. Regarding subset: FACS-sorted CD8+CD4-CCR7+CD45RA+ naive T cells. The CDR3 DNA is TGTGCCAGCAGTTCCCTCGGCGAGCAGTACTTC. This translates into CASSSLGEQYF.